This T cell receptor beta chain was identified in a study of cytomegalovirus exposure and HLA in healthy donors. Amplification used 60 Vbeta primers and 13 Jbeta primers. Clones were read by immunoSEQ multiplex PCR, and TCRdb kept only the in-frame ones, dropping some. The listing contains 87,000 or so clones. Findings and limits, study-wide: Apart from CMV serostatus, no immune exposure information was available. Indistinguishable V segments such as TRBV6-2 and TRBV6-3 were excluded.

Germline V lookup: CDR1 SGDLS, CDR2 YYNGEE. This CDR3 comprises 16 residues. Trimming removed 3 bases from V and 2 bases from J; junction bases left unmatched: 7. On this clone: What it binds is not known.

The receptor was isolated from a man aged 45-60 years in good health and CMV-seropositive. This rearrangement joins TRBV9 to TRBJ2-1, with 8 bases identical to TRBD2. The sequencing sample was made of PBMCs. CDR3 sequence reads: CASSERGSGTYNEQFF. In nucleotides, the CDR3 is TGTGCCAGCAGCGAGAGAGGTAGCGGGACCTACAATGAGCAGTTCTTC.